What follows is one TCR beta chain and its context. The antigen is not known. The assay was immunoSEQ multiplex PCR, and TCRdb's table has in-frame clones only and misses some. The data show 360 or so clones, with 80% to 90% seen just once and 69% held by the top ten. This record comes from a study of graft-versus-host responses after intestinal transplantation. Study-level information: Once they had received anti-thymocyte globulin induction, all recipients took tacrolimus and steroids for three to four years. Study-wide results and caveats: Allografts from individuals with graft-donor T cell macrochimerism displayed high graft-versus-host to host-versus-graft clonal ratios.

The CDR3 has 13 residues. Sequencing used PBMCs, obtained roughly 5 days after intestinal transplant. The chain carries TRBV21-1 and TRBJ1-4. TRBV21-1 is annotated as a pseudogene. The sequence was obtained from a human patient who received an intestinal transplant, so some T cells may come from the graft donor. Here the CDR3 DNA reads TGTGCCAGCATCGGGGTCAGGGACGAAAAACTGTTTTTT. As protein: CASIGVRDEKLFF.